These 5 T cell receptor beta chains originate from one sample sequenced in a study of CD8 T cells in ankylosing spondylitis. TCRdb used MiXCR to reprocess the 5' RACE reads, holding one entry per CDR3 protein. This table has 150,000 to 200,000 distinct CDR3 sequences, around a third appearing once. Input material: synovial fluid, either unsorted or a sorted T cell fraction (not recorded which). The receptors come from a male donor with ankylosing spondylitis.

The rearrangement uses TRBV7-9 and TRBJ1-2, with D hard to call. This CDR3 contains 15 residues. Trimming took 6 bases from V and 4 from J, leaving 18 bases between them. Germline CDR1 SEHNR, CDR2 FQNEAQ (reference sequence). As DNA, the CDR3 is TGTGCCAGCAGGCCTCCGGGTAACCCTATCTATGGCTACACCTTC. Amino acid sequence: CASRPPGNPIYGYTF.

This clonotype was seen a handful of times. This chain uses TRBV20-1 with TRBJ1-1, with D possibly being TRBD1 (5 bases). V was pared by 5 bases and J by 3 bases, with 19 bases between. This CDR3 has 15 amino acids. Germline V gene data show CDR1 as DFQATT and CDR2 as SNEGSKA (reference sequence). The CDR3 sequence is CSAPPSGLTDTEAFF. The CDR3 bases are TGCAGTGCTCCCCCATCGGGGCTGACGGACACTGAAGCTTTCTTT.

The chain employs TRBV6-1 and TRBJ2-2; no clear D gene. Germline V lookup: CDR1 MNHNS, CDR2 SASEGT. V was shortened by 7 bases and J by 0 bases, with 12 bases between the two germline ends. CDR3 length: 15 amino acids. CDR3 in amino acids: CASIFEPANTGELFF. The CDR3, as DNA: TGTGCCAGCATCTTTGAACCCGCGAACACCGGGGAGCTGTTTTTT.

CDR3 protein: CASSRPGEGKAFF. CDR3 bases: TGTGCCAGCAGTCGCCCCGGGGAGGGGAAAGCTTTCTTT. The chain uses TRBV27 and TRBJ1-1, with a tentative D call TRBD1 (5 bases). Per germline, CDR1 MNHEY and CDR2 SMNVEV (reference sequence). Trimming cost V 5 bases and J 9 bases, with 16 bases left between them. The CDR3 has 13 residues.

This clonotype appeared many times. The J gene is TRBJ2-7, the V gene TRBV5-1; TRBD1 might be the D (5 bases). The CDR3 covers 15 residues. V lost 4 bases, J lost 0 bases, and 14 bases lay in between. The germline V gene has CDR1 SGHRS and CDR2 YFSETQ. In DNA form, the CDR3 reads TGCGCCAGCAGCACTGGACATGAAATCTCCTACGAGCAGTACTTC. Protein: CASSTGHEISYEQYF.